This T cell receptor (beta chain) comes out of a study of cytomegalovirus exposure and HLA in healthy donors. The study, taken as a whole, reports: A later analysis reportedly found fewer N-insertions in an Asian-associated ancestry cluster than the roughly 670-donor mean. In an earlier analysis, about 87% or about 30%: the productive usage of most TCR beta V segments. It was shown in a later analysis that HLA-associated TCR beta chains were more clonally expanded than other, equally common chains.

A note on this clone: No antigen is known for it.

Primers included in the PCR were 60 Vbeta and 13 Jbeta primers. TCRdb's copy holds only in-frame clones and misses some; the assay was immunoSEQ multiplex PCR. The profile shows some 150,000 clones, 79% of them singletons. V lost 0 bases to trimming and J lost 1 base, with 14 bases between them. The germline V gene encodes CDR1 MGHDK and CDR2 SYGVNS. CDR3 length: 17 residues. Sequencing was carried out using PBMCs. The origin of this receptor is a man in his forties in good health and CMV-seronegative. The rearrangement uses TRBV25-1 and TRBJ2-3; maybe TRBD2 (6 bases). CDR3 bases: TGTGCCAGCAGTGAATACGGGTCTAGCGCTGGCACAGATACGCAGTATTTT. Residues: CASSEYGSSAGTDTQYF.